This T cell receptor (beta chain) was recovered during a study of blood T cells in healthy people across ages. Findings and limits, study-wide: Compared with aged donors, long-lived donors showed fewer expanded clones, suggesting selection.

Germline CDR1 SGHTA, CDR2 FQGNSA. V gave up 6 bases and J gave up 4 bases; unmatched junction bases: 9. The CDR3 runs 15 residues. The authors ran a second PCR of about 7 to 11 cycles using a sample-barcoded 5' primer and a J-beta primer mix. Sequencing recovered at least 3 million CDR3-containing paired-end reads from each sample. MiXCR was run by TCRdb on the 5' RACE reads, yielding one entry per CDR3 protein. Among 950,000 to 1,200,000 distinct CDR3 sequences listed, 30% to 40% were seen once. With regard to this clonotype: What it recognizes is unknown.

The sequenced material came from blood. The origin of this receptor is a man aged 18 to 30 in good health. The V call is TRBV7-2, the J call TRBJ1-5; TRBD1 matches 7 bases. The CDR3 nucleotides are TGTGCCAGCAGGATAAACGGACAGGCAAATCAGCCCCAGCATTTT. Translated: CASRINGQANQPQHF. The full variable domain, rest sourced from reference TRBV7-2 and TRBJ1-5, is GAGVSQSPSNKVTEKGKDVELRCDPISGHTALYWYRQSLGQGLEFLIYFQGNSAPDKSGLPSDRFSAERTGGSVSTLTIQRTQQEDSAVYLCASRINGQANQPQHFGDGTRLSIL.